These 8 T cell receptor beta chains came from one sample sequenced in a study of blood T cells in healthy people across ages. Using a J-beta primer mix together with a sample-barcoded 5' primer, a second PCR was run for roughly 6 to 11 cycles. TCRdb passed the 5' RACE reads through MiXCR, listing each CDR3 protein once. Of about 760,000 distinct CDR3 sequences listed, just under 25% were seen once; the top ten hold under 9.5%. The sample was also linked to a second study, of T cells of mothers and their children.

The specimen sequenced was blood. These receptors originate from a boy aged 5 to 17 in good health.

V is TRBV28 and J is TRBJ1-1, with D uncertain. The V and J ends lost 5 bases and 4 bases respectively, with 14 bases between them. From germline, CDR1 is MDHEN and CDR2 SYDVKM. The CDR3 consists of 14 residues. The CDR3 sequence: CASSPPTWITEAFF. CDR3 DNA: TGTGCCAGCAGTCCCCCCACGTGGATCACTGAAGCTTTCTTT.

The genes are TRBV6-5 and TRBJ2-5; possible D gene TRBD1, 6 bases. TRBJ2-1 matches the DNA end more closely, so the J call is doubtful. Germline V gene data show CDR1 as MNHEY and CDR2 as SVGAGI. The CDR3 runs 14 residues. Here the CDR3 DNA reads TGTGCCAGCAGTTACCCCGGGACACTCAATGAGCAGTTCTTC. It is translated as CASSYPGTLNEQFF.

The chain carries TRBV7-9 and TRBJ2-2; 9 bases align to TRBD2. The germline CDR1 and CDR2 sequences are SEHNR and FQNEAQ (reference sequence). After removal of 4 bases from V and 2 bases from J, the junction contained 5 bases not matched to a gene. This CDR3 has 16 residues. The CDR3 DNA follows: TGTGCCAGCAGCTCCAGCGGGGGGCTAAACACCGGGGAGCTGTTTTTT. Its translation is CASSSSGGLNTGELFF.

This clonotype has just a few counts. V and J are TRBV9 and TRBJ2-7; tentatively, D is TRBD1 (6 bases). Trimming took off 0 bases at V and 3 bases at J, with 13 bases between the two ends. The CDR3 runs 15 residues. Germline V CDR1 and CDR2: SGDLS, YYNGEE. CDR3 region: CASSVGLGQSYEQYF. The DNA for the CDR3 is TGTGCCAGCAGCGTAGGTCTTGGACAGAGCTACGAGCAGTACTTC.

This clonotype was seen a few times. The chain links TRBV3-1 to TRBJ2-1; no clear D gene. The germline CDR1 and CDR2 sequences are LGHDT and YNNKEL (reference sequence). Trimming removed 1 base at V and 8 bases at J, with 6 bases between. The CDR3 totals 12 residues. The CDR3 reads CASSQGEHEQFF. The CDR3 bases are TGTGCCAGCAGCCAAGGCGAGCATGAGCAGTTCTTC.

There are a few counts of this clonotype. The chain has TRBV5-1 and TRBJ2-5; D remains ambiguous. The CDR3 is made up of 13 amino acids. Trimming took off 4 bases at V and 1 base at J, with 8 bases between the two ends. Germline V gene sequence: CDR1 SGHRS, CDR2 YFSETQ. The CDR3 coding sequence is TGCGCCAGCAGCCCCTACCCCCAAGAGACCCAGTACTTC. Protein product: CASSPYPQETQYF.

The rearrangement uses TRBV29-1 and TRBJ1-2, with 9 positions matching TRBD1. Germline loops: CDR1 SQVTM, CDR2 ANQGSEA. CDR3 length: 15 amino acids. V lost 5 bases, J lost 3 bases, and 10 bases stayed unmatched. The CDR3 protein is CSVFPGTGKHYGYTF. Written as DNA, the CDR3 is TGCAGCGTTTTTCCCGGGACAGGGAAGCACTATGGCTACACCTTC.

This clonotype was counted between two and nine times. J is TRBJ2-7 and V is TRBV6-1, with D uncertain. Germline V gives CDR1 MNHNS, CDR2 SASEGT. Trimming cost V 3 bases and J 4 bases, with 1 base left between them. CDR3 length: 10 residues. CDR3 coding DNA: TGTGCCAGCAGTGAGTACGAGCAGTACTTC. This gives the protein CASSEYEQYF.